This TCR beta chain was sequenced for a study of molecular identifiers for immune sequencing clone quantification. V gave up 1 base and J gave up 5 bases, with 12 bases separating them. Germline CDR1 and CDR2: SGHNT and YYREEE (reference sequence). CDR3 size: 15 residues. One entry per CDR3 protein results from TCRdb running MiXCR on the PCR reads. The table shows approximately 100,000 distinct CDR3 sequences, with 35% to 40% occurring only once. The TCR sequence derives from a human donor in good health. Some libraries in this study had Jurkat cell RNA spiked in. The V gene is TRBV5-4, the J gene TRBJ2-2; the D call may be TRBD1 or TRBD2 (6 bases each). Sequenced sample: naive CD8+ T cells from blood, with Jurkat cell RNA spiked in. Subset meaning: FACS-sorted CD8+CD4-CCR7+CD45RA+ naive T cells. Here the CDR3 reads CASSLNRAGTGELFF. Here the CDR3 DNA reads TGTGCCAGCAGCTTGAACAGGGCGGGGACCGGGGAGCTGTTTTTT.